Each of the 27 T cell receptor beta chains below was sequenced from the same sample in a study of regulatory T cells in long-lasting Graves disease. Specified time point: persistent/refractory GD, antithyroid drugs over 5 years with positive TRAb. Isolated PBMC RNA provided the starting material for the TCR library. CDR3 regions were amplified by Arm-PCR using iRepertoire HTBI primers to build TCR beta libraries. TCRdb called the multiplex PCR reads again in MiXCR, with one record for every CDR3 protein. The sample shows 500,000 to 700,000 distinct CDR3 sequences, 25% to 30% of them seen only once. The sequenced sample was peripheral blood mononuclear cells (PBMCs), obtained when the disease was refractory, from a patient treated with antithyroid drugs. The receptors shown here come from a female donor with Graves disease.

With respect to this clonotype: One base separates it from a far larger clone, so it is likely a read error. The V gene is TRBV6-1, the J gene TRBJ2-5; a weak D match, TRBD2 (5 bases). Germline loops: CDR1 MNHNS, CDR2 SASEGT. Trimming pared 0 bases from V and 11 bases from J, leaving 25 bases between. There are 17 residues in the CDR3. The CDR3 nucleotides read TGTGCCAGCAGTGAAGCTAAAGTCGGGCTTTGGTTGGGCGGGCAGTACTTC. Translated, it gives CASSEAKVGLWLGGQYF.

The J gene is TRBJ1-1, the V gene TRBV10-3, with 9 bases that match TRBD1. The length of the CDR3 is 14 residues. Trimming cost V 6 bases and J 8 bases; bases outside gene matches: 10. In germline, CDR1 is ENHRY, CDR2 SYGVKD. As DNA, the CDR3 is TGTGCCATCAGGGGGGACAGGGATAAGGGGGAAGCTTTCTTT. Amino acids: CAIRGDRDKGEAFF.

To note about this clonotype: The junction shows a germline mismatch at one end, possibly a read error. The gene calls are TRBV6-5 and TRBJ1-1; D not certain. The CDR3 extends over 13 amino acids. The V gene's germline CDR1 is MNHEY and CDR2 SVGAGI. The CDR3: CTSSYSGNTEAFF. The CDR3 DNA sequence: TGTACCAGCAGTTATTCGGGGAACACTGAAGCTTTCTTT.

The chain has TRBV7-3 and TRBJ1-1; D is unresolved. Germline CDR1 and CDR2: SGHTA and FQGTGA. V was trimmed by 0 bases and J by 2 bases, leaving 10 bases between them. This CDR3 is 15 amino acids long. This CDR3 is CASSLTRGSNTEAFF. The CDR3, as DNA: TGTGCCAGCAGCTTAACGCGAGGAAGTAACACTGAAGCTTTCTTT.

The CDR3 sequence: CASSQRPRDIWSGDEKLFF. CDR3 DNA sequence: TGTGCCAGCAGCCAGCGGCCCCGGGACATCTGGTCGGGTGATGAAAAACTGTTTTTT. V and J are TRBV28 and TRBJ1-4; maybe TRBD1 (6 bases). The CDR3 spans 19 residues. V dropped 6 bases and J dropped 6 bases, with 29 bases sitting between them. CDR1 and CDR2 (germline): MDHEN, SYDVKM. Combining the CDR3 with reference TRBV28 and TRBJ1-4 gives the whole variable domain DVKVTQSSRYLVKRTGEKVFLECVQDMDHENMFWYRQDPGLGLRLIYFSYDVKMKEKGDIPEGYSVSREKKERFSLILESASTNQTSMYLCASSQRPRDIWSGDEKLFFGSGTQLSVL.

The gene calls are TRBV6-2 or TRBV6-3 and TRBJ2-2; D perhaps matches TRBD1 (6 bases). The V end lost 5 bases, the J end lost 5 bases, and 18 bases lay between the germline ends. Germline loops: CDR1 MNHEY, CDR2 SVGEGT. The CDR3 has 16 amino acids. CDR3 nucleotides: TGTGCCAGCAGTGAATTCCTCAAAACAGGGACCGGGGAGCTGTTTTTT. Its translation is CASSEFLKTGTGELFF.

In this sample, this clonotype turned up a few times. At one end the junction does not follow the germline gene, possibly because of a read error. The rearrangement joins TRBV29-1 to TRBJ2-5; 15 positions agree with TRBD2. The germline CDR1 and CDR2 sequences are SQVTM and ANQGSEA. This CDR3 is 14 amino acids long. Here the CDR3 reads CSVGTSGREESQYF. Written as DNA, the CDR3 is TGCAGCGTTGGGACTAGCGGGAGGGAAGAGTCCCAGTACTTC.

This clonotype was detected a few times. The rearrangement joins TRBV12-3 or TRBV12-4 to TRBJ1-1; 11 bases align to TRBD1. J gave up 4 bases and V 8 bases, and 9 bases lay outside the gene matches. This CDR3 region has 15 residues. For the CDR3, the DNA is TGTGCCAGCGGATGGACAGGGGGCCGAGTCACTGAAGCTTTCTTT. Protein sequence: CASGWTGGRVTEAFF.

In its sample, this clonotype was seen once. The rearrangement links TRBV7-2 to TRBJ2-1; D gene ambiguous. This CDR3 has 15 amino acids. V shed 5 bases and J shed 4 bases, with 15 bases lying between them. Germline V lookup: CDR1 SGHTA, CDR2 FQGNSA. The CDR3 loop is CASSPSAPRYNEQFF. The CDR3, as DNA: TGTGCCAGCAGCCCCTCGGCGCCTAGGTACAATGAGCAGTTCTTC.

There are a few counts of this clonotype. This rearrangement joins TRBV12-3 or TRBV12-4 to TRBJ1-6; possibly TRBD1 for D (6 bases). The V gene lost 2 bases and the J gene lost 8 bases, with 10 bases spanning the gap. The CDR3 covers 14 residues. The CDR3 DNA reads TGTGCCAGCAGTTTAAAGGGGGGTGATTCACCCCTCCACTTT. This translates into CASSLKGGDSPLHF.

The chain uses TRBV5-1 and TRBJ1-5; perhaps TRBD1 as D (6 bases). The germline V gene has CDR1 SGHRS and CDR2 YFSETQ. The CDR3 contains 14 residues. V was shortened by 0 bases and J by 7 bases, with 11 bases between the two germline ends. CDR3 sequence: CASSLGTGPQPQHF. The CDR3 bases are TGCGCCAGCAGCTTGGGAACAGGGCCCCAGCCCCAGCATTTT.

In its sample, this clonotype was seen a few times. A read error may account for a junction end that differs from germline. CDR3 bases: TGTGCCAGCAGCTTACCCCGGGAACGAAATCGGCCCCAGCATTTT. This gives the protein CASSLPRERNRPQHF. The J gene is TRBJ1-5, the V gene TRBV7-8; D gene uncertain. CDR3 length: 15 residues. CDR1 is SGHVS and CDR2 is FQNEAQ in the germline V gene.

J is TRBJ1-5 and V is TRBV20-1; D gene ambiguous. There are 13 residues in the CDR3. CDR1 and CDR2 from the germline V gene are DFQATT and SNEGSKA (reference sequence). V lost 3 bases and J 0 bases, leaving 6 bases between the germline ends. Here the CDR3 DNA reads TGCAGTGCTAGGGATTTTAGCAATCAGCCCCAGCATTTT. Residues: CSARDFSNQPQHF.

The chain has TRBV6-9 and TRBJ1-4; 12 bases line up with TRBD1. The V and J ends lost 3 bases and 6 bases, in that order; junction bases with no gene match: 2. Germline assignment: CDR1 MNHGY and CDR2 SVAAGI. CDR3 length: 15 residues. The CDR3 reads CASSYGTGGHEKLFF. DNA of the CDR3: TGTGCCAGCAGTTACGGGACAGGGGGCCATGAAAAACTGTTTTTT.

The CDR3 loop reads CSARKSGREQYF. CDR3 sequence (DNA): TGCAGTGCTAGAAAGAGCGGGAGGGAGCAGTACTTC. The gene calls are TRBV20-1 and TRBJ2-7, with 9 bases fitting TRBD2. The germline V gene encodes CDR1 DFQATT and CDR2 SNEGSKA (reference sequence). The CDR3 runs 12 residues. Trimming took 2 bases from V and 7 from J; bases not matched to a gene: 3.

This clonotype was observed at least ten times. V usage is TRBV10-3 and J usage is TRBJ2-5; no clear D gene. The CDR3 is 13 amino acids. V was clipped by 4 bases and J by 2 bases, with 8 bases between them. CDR1 and CDR2 from the germline V gene are ENHRY and SYGVKD. In DNA, the CDR3 is TGTGCCATCAGTGCCGGTCTACAAGAGACCCAGTACTTC. Its translation: CAISAGLQETQYF.

This clonotype has only a few counts. The chain is built from TRBV12-3 or TRBV12-4 and TRBJ2-7, with 10 positions matching TRBD1. J was trimmed by 4 bases and V by 6 bases; bases with no gene match: 12. This CDR3 is built from 16 residues. CDR3 amino acids: CASSLKPPGQGYEQYF. The CDR3 coding sequence is TGTGCCAGCAGCCTTAAACCCCCGGGACAGGGGTACGAGCAGTACTTC.

This clonotype appeared many times. The V gene is TRBV29-1, the J gene TRBJ1-2; D possibly corresponds to TRBD1 (5 bases). This CDR3 is built from 12 residues. The germline gives CDR1 SQVTM, CDR2 ANQGSEA. Between the trimmed V and J ends, which lost 6 bases and 5 bases, there was a span of 13 bases. CDR3 residues: CSVRHQGYGYTF. The CDR3 DNA sequence: TGCAGCGTGCGACACCAGGGTTATGGCTACACCTTC.

This chain uses TRBV20-1 with TRBJ2-5; 8 positions match TRBD1. Per the germline V gene, CDR1 is DFQATT and CDR2 is SNEGSKA (reference sequence). V dropped 4 bases and J dropped 0; count of bases not matched to a gene: 4. CDR3 length equals 14 residues. The CDR3, as DNA: TGCAGTGCTACCAGGGGGCGCAACCAAGAGACCCAGTACTTC. Amino acids: CSATRGRNQETQYF.

The V gene is TRBV10-3, the J gene TRBJ2-1; 10 bases match TRBD2. CDR1 ENHRY and CDR2 SYGVKD come from the germline V gene. This CDR3 is built from 16 residues. The J segment lost 5 bases and the V segment lost 4 bases, leaving 8 bases of the junction unmatched. Here the CDR3 DNA reads TGTGCCATCAGTGGCATCGGACTAGCGGACCACAATGAGCAGTTCTTC. Translation: CAISGIGLADHNEQFF.

The genes are TRBV29-1 and TRBJ1-3; a possible D gene is TRBD1 (6 bases). V gave up 3 bases and J gave up 1 base, with 19 bases separating them. Germline CDR1 SQVTM, CDR2 ANQGSEA. CDR3 length: 17 amino acids. The CDR3: CSVEGGVDSLSGNTIYF. The CDR3 DNA reads as TGCAGCGTTGAGGGAGGGGTGGACAGCCTTTCTGGAAACACCATATATTTT.

This chain connects TRBV28 to TRBJ1-1, with D hard to call. The CDR3 covers 13 residues. Germline CDR1 reads MDHEN; CDR2 reads SYDVKM. Trimming pared 3 bases from V and 6 bases from J, leaving 11 bases between. CDR3 sequence (DNA): TGTGCCAGCAGTTTCCAAGGACGGCCTGAAGCTTTCTTT. Translating it yields CASSFQGRPEAFF.

The gene calls are TRBV20-1 and TRBJ2-5, with 7 bases that match TRBD1. Losses at the gene ends were 6 bases for V and 4 bases for J; bases not matched to a gene: 5. The CDR3 runs 12 residues. Germline assignment: CDR1 DFQATT and CDR2 SNEGSKA (reference sequence). DNA for the CDR3: TGCAGTGCCAGGGACAGCTTAGAGACCCAGTACTTC. It translates to CSARDSLETQYF.

This clonotype was seen a few times. V and J are TRBV3-1 and TRBJ2-5, with D tentatively TRBD2 (6 bases). Germline V CDR1 and CDR2: LGHDT, YNNKEL (reference sequence). V was trimmed by 2 bases and J by 4 bases, leaving 17 bases between them. The CDR3 totals 16 residues. The CDR3: CASSQISGRYRETQYF. CDR3 nucleotides: TGTGCCAGCAGCCAAATCTCGGGGAGGTATCGAGAGACCCAGTACTTC.

The chain couples TRBV12-5 to TRBJ1-2; D unresolved. Germline CDR1 LGHNT, CDR2 FRNRAP. CDR3 length equals 11 residues. The ends were cut back, 7 bases at V and 0 bases at J, with 3 bases in the middle. The chain's CDR3 is CASVANYGYTF. CDR3 sequence (DNA): TGTGCTAGTGTAGCTAACTATGGCTACACCTTC.

This chain joins TRBV12-3 or TRBV12-4 and TRBJ2-7; 11 bases match TRBD1. This CDR3 contains 16 residues. V lost 6 bases to trimming and J lost 0 bases; unmatched junction nucleotides: 7. CDR3 in amino acids: CASRRSGQGASYEQYF. In nucleotides, the CDR3 is TGTGCCAGCAGACGATCCGGACAGGGGGCCTCCTACGAGCAGTACTTC.

This chain links TRBV28 with TRBJ1-5, with 7 bases that match TRBD1. V lost 4 bases to trimming and J lost 4 bases; unmatched junction nucleotides: 28. CDR3 size: 22 residues. Germline CDR1 reads MDHEN; CDR2 reads SYDVKM. DNA for the CDR3: TGTGCCAGCAGTTCCGTGTCGGGGTCGAGACAGGGTGCCCTCCTACTAAATCAGCCCCAGCATTTT. This codes for CASSSVSGSRQGALLLNQPQHF.